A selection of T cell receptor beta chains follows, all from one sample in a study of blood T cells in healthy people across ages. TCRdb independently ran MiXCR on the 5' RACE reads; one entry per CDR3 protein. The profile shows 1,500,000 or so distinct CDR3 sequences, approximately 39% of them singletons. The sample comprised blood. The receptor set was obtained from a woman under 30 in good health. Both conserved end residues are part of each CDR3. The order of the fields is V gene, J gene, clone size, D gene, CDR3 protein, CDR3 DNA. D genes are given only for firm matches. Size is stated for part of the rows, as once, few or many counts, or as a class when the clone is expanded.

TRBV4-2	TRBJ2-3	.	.	CASSKLGESTDTQYF	TGTGCCAGCAGCAAACTCGGCGAGAGCACAGATACGCAGTATTTT
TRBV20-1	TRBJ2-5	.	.	CSAGGGLEQYF	TGCAGTGCTGGAGGTGGACTGGAGCAGTACTTC
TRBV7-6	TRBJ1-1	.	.	CASGMGTEAFF	TGTGCCAGCGGGATGGGAACTGAAGCTTTCTTT
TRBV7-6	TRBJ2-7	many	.	CASSLAADYEQYF	TGTGCCAGCAGCTTAGCGGCTGACTACGAGCAGTACTTC
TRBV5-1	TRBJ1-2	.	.	CASSPGQQLGGYTF	TGCGCCAGCAGCCCAGGACAGCAGCTGGGGGGCTACACCTTC
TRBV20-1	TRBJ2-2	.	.	CSASSRGRSGELFF	TGCAGTGCTAGCTCCCGTGGGAGGTCCGGGGAGCTGTTTTTT
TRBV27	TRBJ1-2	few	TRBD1	CASSLTGTGGPYGYTF	TGTGCCAGCAGTCTTACTGGGACAGGGGGACCCTATGGCTACACCTTC
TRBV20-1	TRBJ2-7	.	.	CGARDQVYYEQYF	TGCGGTGCTAGAGATCAGGTTTATTACGAGCAGTACTTC
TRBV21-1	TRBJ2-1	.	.	CASDGYGTSGYNEQFF	TGTGCCAGCGACGGGTATGGTACTAGCGGATACAATGAGCAGTTCTTC
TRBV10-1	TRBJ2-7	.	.	CASSEKGYEQYF	TGCGCCAGCAGTGAGAAGGGCTACGAGCAGTACTTC